A selection of T cell receptor beta chains follows, all from one sample in a study of T cell responses to AZD1222 COVID-19 vaccine. Assay used: immunoSEQ multiplex PCR; TCRdb lists only in-frame clones, some missing. The data hold 200,000 to 250,000 clones, with about 94% observed a single time. The starting material was peripheral blood, obtained 28 days after the second dose of the MenACWY control vaccine. These receptors originate from an adult who received the MenACWY meningococcal vaccine as a control. CDR3s include the opening cysteine and the closing phenylalanine or tryptophan. The order of the fields is CDR3 length, V gene, clone size, J gene, D gene, CDR3 protein, CDR3 DNA. D genes are given only for firm matches. Size is omitted from some rows. Given values are once, few, many or a class for expanded clones.

>15|TRBV6-5|NA|TRBJ2-7|NA
CASSYSVRAHYEQYF
TGTGCCAGCAGTTACTCGGTCCGCGCCCACTACGAGCAGTACTTC
>15|TRBV4-1|NA|TRBJ2-2|NA
CASSQEGLYTGELFF
TGCGCCAGCAGCCAAGAGGGGTTGTACACCGGGGAGCTGTTTTTT
>15|TRBV3-1/TRBV3-2|NA|TRBJ1-1|TRBD1
CASSPDRGQDTEAFF
TGTGCCAGCAGCCCAGACAGGGGGCAGGACACTGAAGCTTTCTTT
>13|TRBV25-1|NA|TRBJ2-2|NA
CASSELLTGELFF
TGTGCCAGCAGTGAATTGCTCACCGGGGAGCTGTTTTTT
>15|TRBV7-9|NA|TRBJ1-2|TRBD1
CASSLLGTANYGYTF
TGTGCCAGCAGCTTACTCGGGACAGCGAACTATGGCTACACCTTC
>16|TRBV11-3|NA|TRBJ2-7|TRBD2
CASSNLAGGPPYEQYF
TGTGCCAGCAGCAATCTAGCGGGGGGCCCCCCTTACGAGCAGTACTTC
>15|TRBV7-8|NA|TRBJ1-2|NA
CASSLVRQDLYGYTF
TGTGCCAGCAGCTTAGTTCGCCAGGATCTTTATGGCTACACCTTC
>15|TRBV5-6|NA|TRBJ1-2|NA
CASSLERLAGKGYTF
TGTGCCAGCAGCTTGGAAAGGTTAGCGGGCAAGGGCTACACCTTC
>15|TRBV4-1|NA|TRBJ2-5|NA
CASSQTWTDRKTQYF
TGCGCCAGCAGCCAAACATGGACAGACAGAAAGACCCAGTACTTC
>17|TRBV5-6|NA|TRBJ2-6|NA
CASSLFTVPAGANVLTF
TGTGCCAGCAGCTTGTTTACAGTCCCGGCTGGGGCCAACGTCCTGACTTTC
>14|TRBV4-2|few|TRBJ1-2|TRBD1
CASSQDRGDYGYTF
TGTGCCAGCAGCCAGGACAGGGGGGACTATGGCTACACCTTC
>12|TRBV12-3/TRBV12-4|NA|TRBJ2-2|NA
CASRGDTGELFF
TGTGCCAGCAGGGGAGATACCGGGGAGCTGTTTTTT
>15|TRBV11-2|once|TRBJ2-1|TRBD1
CASSSQGSSYNEQFF
TGTGCCAGCAGCTCACAGGGGAGCTCCTACAATGAGCAGTTCTTC
>11|TRBV20-1|NA|TRBJ1-6|NA
CAGSGNSPLHF
TGTGCCGGGAGTGGTAATTCACCCCTCCACTTT
>13|TRBV7-3|NA|TRBJ1-1|TRBD1
CASSLSTGTGEFF
TGTGCCAGCAGCTTAAGTACTGGGACAGGGGAATTCTTT
>13|TRBV19|NA|TRBJ1-2|NA
CASSTRDIYGYTF
TGTGCCAGTAGTACGAGGGACATCTATGGCTACACCTTC
>15|TRBV7-9|NA|TRBJ1-3|NA
CASSLEGSSGNTIYF
TGTGCCAGCAGCTTAGAGGGGAGCTCTGGAAACACCATATATTTT
>14|TRBV2|NA|TRBJ1-2|TRBD1
CASSPTVTGVGYTF
TGTGCCAGCAGTCCCACCGTGACAGGGGTTGGCTACACCTTC
>13|TRBV7-9|NA|TRBJ1-6|NA
CASSLDGSSPLHF
TGTGCCAGCAGCTTAGACGGGAGCTCACCCCTCCACTTT
>15|TRBV28|NA|TRBJ1-6|NA
CASYPGGQLNSPLHF
TGTGCCAGCTACCCGGGGGGCCAGTTAAATTCACCCCTCCACTTT
>13|TRBV18|NA|TRBJ1-2|NA
CASSPSGRDGYTF
TGTGCCAGCTCACCATCAGGGCGCGATGGCTACACCTTC
>11|TRBV12-3/TRBV12-4|NA|TRBJ2-7|NA
CARWGAYEQYF
TGTGCCAGGTGGGGGGCCTACGAGCAGTACTTC
>14|TRBV5-1|NA|TRBJ2-7|NA
CASKVGRSSYEQYF
TGCGCCAGCAAAGTCGGAAGGAGCTCCTACGAGCAGTACTTC
>16|TRBV30|NA|TRBJ1-2|NA
CAWQLDGGAGVDGYTF
TGTGCCTGGCAGCTGGATGGGGGGGCCGGAGTGGATGGCTACACCTTC
>14|TRBV7-8|few|TRBJ1-2|TRBD1
CASSSGTGRYGYTF
TGTGCCAGCAGCAGCGGGACAGGGCGATATGGCTACACCTTC
>13|TRBV6-1|NA|TRBJ1-5|NA
CASSEAFDQPQHF
TGTGCCAGCAGTGAGGCATTCGATCAGCCCCAGCATTTT
>11|TRBV5-1|NA|TRBJ1-1|NA
CASSTGTEAFF
TGCGCCAGCAGCACGGGCACTGAAGCTTTCTTT
>14|TRBV5-1|NA|TRBJ2-7|NA
CASSVGVSSYEQYF
TGCGCCAGCAGCGTCGGGGTAAGCTCCTACGAGCAGTACTTC
>15|TRBV19|NA|TRBJ2-1|TRBD1
CASSPSPLEGQKQFF
TGTGCCAGTAGCCCGAGTCCCCTTGAGGGACAGAAGCAGTTCTTC
>14|TRBV7-2|NA|TRBJ1-6|TRBD1
CASSLLGGPSPLHF
TGTGCCAGCAGCTTATTAGGGGGCCCTTCACCCCTCCACTTT
>15|TRBV6-5|NA|TRBJ2-7|TRBD1
CASSPDRGPSYEQYF
TGTGCCAGCAGTCCCGACAGGGGACCCTCCTACGAGCAGTACTTC
>14|TRBV5-1|NA|TRBJ2-7|NA
CATADRLSSYEQYF
TGCGCCACCGCCGACAGGCTAAGCTCCTACGAGCAGTACTTC
>13|TRBV7-2|once|TRBJ2-2|NA
CASSLTVTGELFF
TGTGCCAGCAGCTTGACGGTTACCGGGGAGCTGTTTTTT
>14|TRBV30|NA|TRBJ2-1|NA
CAWSVLFGHNEQFF
TGTGCCTGGAGTGTACTTTTCGGGCACAATGAGCAGTTCTTC
>14|TRBV27|once|TRBJ2-5|TRBD2
CASRPGGIRETQYF
TGTGCCAGCAGGCCGGGGGGGATCCGTGAGACCCAGTACTTC
>16|TRBV6-2/TRBV6-3|once|TRBJ2-2|TRBD2
CASSTSGTSYTGELFF
TGTGCCAGCAGTACGTCCGGGACTAGTTACACCGGGGAGCTGTTTTTT
>12|TRBV7-9|NA|TRBJ1-1|NA
CASGQTNTEAFF
TGTGCCAGCGGCCAGACCAACACTGAAGCTTTCTTT
>12|TRBV7-9|NA|TRBJ1-1|NA
CASSFGHTEAFF
TGTGCCAGCAGCTTCGGGCACACTGAAGCTTTCTTT
>12|TRBV11-2|NA|TRBJ2-7|NA
CASSLILYEQYF
TGTGCCAGCAGCTTAATTCTATACGAGCAGTACTTC
>14|TRBV5-4|NA|TRBJ1-2|TRBD1
CASNRDRGNYGYTF
TGTGCCAGCAATCGGGACAGGGGCAACTATGGCTACACCTTC
>19|TRBV5-3|NA|TRBJ2-6|NA
CARSPWGRREAPGANVLTF
TGTGCCAGAAGCCCCTGGGGACGGAGGGAAGCCCCTGGGGCCAACGTCCTGACTTTC
>12|TRBV29-1|NA|TRBJ1-2|TRBD1
CSVATGGDGYTF
TGCAGCGTCGCAACAGGGGGGGATGGCTACACCTTC
>14|TRBV4-1|NA|TRBJ2-1|NA
CASSQSTVLIEQFF
TGCGCCAGCAGCCAGTCGACCGTGTTGATTGAGCAGTTCTTC
>16|TRBV9|NA|TRBJ2-7|NA
CASSASFFIQGEEQYF
TGTGCCAGCAGCGCGTCATTTTTTATACAGGGTGAAGAGCAGTACTTC
>15|TRBV7-6|NA|TRBJ1-4|NA
CASSWGRAGNEKLFF
TGTGCCAGCAGCTGGGGACGGGCAGGGAATGAAAAACTGTTTTTT
>14|TRBV9|NA|TRBJ1-5|TRBD1
CASSALSGGQPQHF
TGTGCCAGCAGCGCGCTCTCAGGGGGCCAGCCCCAGCATTTT
>16|TRBV5-1|NA|TRBJ1-1|NA
CASSLGDGRGGPEAFF
TGCGCCAGCAGCTTGGGGGACGGCCGAGGAGGGCCTGAAGCTTTCTTT
>17|TRBV5-4|NA|TRBJ2-2|TRBD2
CASSLKTSGGYTGELFF
TGTGCCAGCAGCTTGAAGACTAGCGGGGGGTACACCGGGGAGCTGTTTTTT
>12|TRBV6-5|NA|TRBJ1-2|NA
CASWGGNYGYTF
TGTGCCAGCTGGGGGGGTAACTATGGCTACACCTTC